The sequence of this T cell receptor (beta chain) was determined in a study of blood T cell repertoires in COVID-19. Study information: The samples span acute and convalescent COVID-19 from the United States, Italy and Spain. T cells, B-cell-depleted T cells, or PBMCs supplied cDNA or gDNA.

The germline gives CDR1 LNHDA, CDR2 SQIVND (reference sequence). Trimming at V came to 5 bases and at J to 6 bases, leaving 15 bases not matched to a gene. CDR3 length equals 16 residues. As processed by the authors: By means of reference gene primer amplification, nucleated cell counts were estimated. Measured with immunoSEQ multiplex PCR; TCRdb has only the in-frame clones, and not every one. The V and J calls and clone size are taken from that table; D and trimming were inferred from the DNA. The sample consists of about 200,000 clones, around 80% of them appearing once. The source of this sequence is a man aged 50 to 59 who had recovered from COVID-19. Sequences were obtained from peripheral blood. V gene TRBV19 combines with J gene TRBJ1-2; 7 bases are a match to TRBD1. The CDR3 coding sequence is TGTGCCAGTAGTTCGCAACAGGGGAAGGTTGTTGATGGCTACACCTTC. Protein: CASSSQQGKVVDGYTF. Full variable domain (outside the CDR3, taken from reference TRBV19 and TRBJ1-2): DGGITQSPKYLFRKEGQNVTLSCEQNLNHDAMYWYRQDPGQGLRLIYYSQIVNDFQKGDIAEGYSVSREKKESFPLTVTSAQKNPTAFYLCASSSQQGKVVDGYTFGSGTRLTVV.